The rows below give T cell receptor beta chains drawn from one sample of a study of shared clonotypes between healthy human individuals. Sequencing used immunoSEQ multiplex PCR; TCRdb keeps in-frame clones, though not all of them. The profile shows under 1,100,000 clones, 65% to 80% of them singletons. Sequencing input: memory CD4+ T cells sorted from blood. These receptors were taken from a man between 18 and 29 years old in good health. CDR3s include the opening cysteine and the closing phenylalanine or tryptophan.

CASSDGVGTDTQYF,TRBV5-1
CASSPSTGRAGANVLTF,TRBV14
CASSNQASKTGAYGYTF,TRBV19
CASSTRTGEKLFF,TRBV28
CASSQVGTDTQYF,TRBV4-1
CASSPRGRANEKLFF,TRBV7-9
CASSLRVGGQGSYEQYF,TRBV5-1
CASSSGTSGSYEQYF,TRBV6-5
CSVPQDLYQETQYF,TRBV29-1
CASTYSPGTGGAGVTEAFF,TRBV19
CASSLTVYEQYF,TRBV7-2
CAISRGGSTDTQYF,TRBV5-1
CASSPGGGGTDTQYF,TRBV18
CASSLDGQGLGTGELFF,TRBV5-1
CASSLAGSRLYGYTF,TRBV5-4
CASSFRPYGYTF,TRBV7-9
CASSDPSGPPGTDTQYF,TRBV6-4
CASSPPGETEAFF,TRBV18
CASRRGYEQYF,TRBV5-6
CASSEGDSPGQYF,TRBV10-2
CASSYRGVGNTEAFF,TRBV11-2
CSVKESGQGTDTQYF,TRBV29-1
CASSSAPGELFF,TRBV7-9
CASSFGQGGFDEQFF,TRBV7-2
CASYAGGSQPQHF,TRBV6-1
CASSQQGAESPLHF,TRBV6-6
CASSLIAGGRSDTQYF,TRBV11-3
CASGPRDKHYEQYF,TRBV12-5
CASSSGTGKYEQYF,TRBV28
CASSERQAVTGELFF,TRBV2
CASRASGRFNEQFF,TRBV6-5
CASRKDALELTDTQYF,TRBV5-6
CASSLGTSGKNIQYF,TRBV5-6
CASSQDFYEQYF,TRBV2
CASSYDRDSTIGEQYF,TRBV6-5
CASSPVGRGNPGELFF,TRBV7-8
CASRKTGVDTQYF,TRBV28
CASRGGSGTYNEQFF,TRBV19
CASSQFQTGRTEAFF,TRBV14
CASRIGETGNEQFF,TRBV2
CASSDPMYQETQYF,TRBV25-1
CASSDGGEQYF,TRBV5-1
CASSPLWGARNYGYTF,TRBV11-2
CASSQEQASDTQYF,TRBV6-1
CASSIVGLPGPHEQYF,TRBV19
CASSSTGGYEQYF,TRBV19
CASSPSGGTDTQYF,TRBV28
CASSLRGGTEAFF,TRBV7-3
CASSFGQGRPGSEKLFF,TRBV7-9
CASSEGLAGYGETQYF,TRBV9
CASSPTGVYAAGNTIYF,TRBV5-1
CASSPQGAGSYNEQFF,TRBV18
CASSLDERGWYQQYF,TRBV11-2